This entry lists 27 T cell receptor beta chains sequenced from one sample in a study of early T cells in non-severe SARS-CoV-2 infection. Each CDR3 protein gets one entry after TCRdb re-called the 5' RACE reads with MiXCR. The repertoire holds about 19,000 distinct CDR3 sequences, approximately 4% seen once, with 7.2% in the top ten. The source material was whole blood. The source of these receptors is an adult who was a healthcare worker with PCR-confirmed SARS-CoV-2 infection or an uninfected control (not recorded which).

This clonotype was seen a handful of times. The chain links TRBV4-2 to TRBJ2-4; 11 positions match TRBD2. CDR1 is LGHNA, CDR2 YNFKEQ, per germline. V shed 3 bases and J 5 bases; nucleotides not matched to a gene: 6. This CDR3 spans 16 amino acids. The CDR3 DNA follows: TGTGCCAGCAGCCATCTTAGCGGGGGGGAGGAAAACATTCAGTACTTC. Encoded protein: CASSHLSGGEENIQYF.

By sample fraction, this clonotype is medium-sized. This sequence joins TRBV10-3 and TRBJ2-3, with TRBD2 matching 14 bases. The V gene end was trimmed by 2 bases and the J gene end by 2 bases; junction bases not matched to a gene: 15. CDR1 and CDR2 from the germline V gene are ENHRY and SYGVKD. This CDR3 spans 21 amino acids. The CDR3 DNA sequence: TGTGCCATCAGTGAGCCGCTAGAGACCGGGACTAGCGGGGGATACACAGATACGCAGTATTTT. Translating gives CAISEPLETGTSGGYTDTQYF.

The chain is built from TRBV7-8 and TRBJ2-7, with 11 bases that match TRBD2. With V trimmed by 2 bases and J by 4 bases, 7 bases remained unmatched. The CDR3 spans 16 residues. Germline CDR1 SGHVS, CDR2 FQNEAQ. The CDR3 loop is CASSLTPGTSGYEQYF. In nucleotides, the CDR3 is TGTGCCAGCAGCTTAACTCCCGGGACTAGCGGTTACGAGCAGTACTTC.

This clonotype appeared a few times. The rearrangement links TRBV29-1 to TRBJ2-5; TRBD1 aligns across 9 bases. With 8 bases clipped from V and 1 base from J, the junction kept 5 bases outside the gene matches. The germline V gene encodes CDR1 SQVTM and CDR2 ANQGSEA. The CDR3 extends over 13 amino acids. The CDR3 coding sequence is TGCAGCAAGACACAGGGGGCCCAAGAGACCCAGTACTTC. This gives the protein CSKTQGAQETQYF.

This clonotype was found many times. The V call is TRBV5-1, the J call TRBJ2-5; 12 bases are a match to TRBD2. Trimming cost V 4 bases and J 0 bases; bases outside gene matches: 7. There are 17 residues in the CDR3. Germline loops: CDR1 SGHRS, CDR2 YFSETQ. The chain's CDR3 is CASSPGLAGNYQETQYF. The CDR3 DNA is TGCGCCAGCAGCCCAGGACTAGCGGGGAATTACCAAGAGACCCAGTACTTC.

In this sample, this clonotype is medium-sized. The chain is built from TRBV5-1 and TRBJ2-7; possibly TRBD1 or TRBD2 for D (5 bases each). The CDR3 has 16 amino acids. The V and J ends lost 0 bases and 7 bases respectively, with 20 bases between them. From germline, CDR1 is SGHRS and CDR2 YFSETQ. In nucleotides, the CDR3 is TGCGCCAGCAGCTTGGATGGGTGGGGGACCACCAGGGAGCAGTACTTC. Translation: CASSLDGWGTTREQYF.

This clonotype has a count of ten or more. The chain combines TRBV9 with TRBJ2-3, with a weak D call TRBD1 (5 bases). Trimming removed 2 bases from V and 0 bases from J, with 13 bases in between. The CDR3 totals 16 residues. CDR1 SGDLS and CDR2 YYNGEE come from the germline V gene. The DNA for the CDR3 is TGTGCCAGCAGCGTGACAGATTTAACTAGCACAGATACGCAGTATTTT. Translated: CASSVTDLTSTDTQYF.

In this sample, this clonotype turned up a few times. At one end the junction does not follow the germline gene, possibly because of a read error. The V call is TRBV7-6, the J call TRBJ2-1; TRBD2 matches 15 bases. Germline lookup yields CDR1 SGHVS and CDR2 FNYEAQ. CDR3 length: 18 amino acids. CDR3 residues: CACSFDSGTSGGYNEQFF. The CDR3 nucleotides read TGTGCCTGCAGCTTCGACTCCGGGACTAGCGGGGGGTACAATGAGCAGTTCTTC.

This clonotype has at least ten counts. The rearrangement uses TRBV5-1 and TRBJ2-2; D is unclear. The CDR3 contains 14 residues. The ends were cut back, 1 base at V and 6 bases at J, with 10 bases in the middle. The germline V gene encodes CDR1 SGHRS and CDR2 YFSETQ. DNA for the CDR3: TGCGCCAGCAGCTTGAAGGGTGGCTCCGGGGAGCTGTTTTTT. Protein product: CASSLKGGSGELFF.

This clonotype showed up just a few times. This sequence joins TRBV19 and TRBJ2-6; 9 bases fit TRBD1. Germline CDR1 reads LNHDA; CDR2 reads SQIVND (reference sequence). The CDR3 runs 16 residues. J was trimmed by 0 bases and V by 6 bases; bases with no gene match: 3. DNA of the CDR3: TGTGCCAGTAGGACAGGGGGTTACTCTGGGGCCAACGTCCTGACTTTC. Translating gives CASRTGGYSGANVLTF.

This clonotype was detected many times. One end of the junction varies from germline; a read error may be responsible. The V and J genes are TRBV20-1 and TRBJ2-1; 10 bases map to TRBD2. The germline V gene has CDR1 DFQATT and CDR2 SNEGSKA (reference sequence). The CDR3 is 14 residues long. The CDR3 reads CSAGEGLAADEQFF. In DNA form, the CDR3 reads TGCAGTGCTGGAGAAGGACTAGCGGCGGATGAGCAGTTCTTC.

This clonotype was seen repeatedly, ten times or more. The J gene is TRBJ2-2, the V gene TRBV7-9, with no clear D. Germline loops: CDR1 SEHNR, CDR2 FQNEAQ (reference sequence). This CDR3 contains 15 residues. Trimming removed 7 bases at V and 2 bases at J, with 14 bases between. Here the CDR3 reads CASTPRQVNTGELFF. The CDR3 region has the DNA TGTGCCAGCACCCCGCGTCAGGTCAACACCGGGGAGCTGTTTTTT.

This clonotype was seen at least ten times. CDR3 sequence reads: CASSYGAVLEAFF. CDR3 sequence (DNA): TGTGCCAGCAGTTACGGAGCCGTACTTGAAGCTTTCTTT. The chain is built from TRBV6-2 or TRBV6-3 and TRBJ1-1; D unclear. Germline lookup yields CDR1 MNHEY and CDR2 SVGEGT. V was cut by 2 bases and J by 7 bases, with 11 bases left in between. The CDR3 totals 13 residues.

This clonotype was detected many times. In nucleotides, the CDR3 is TGCAGTGCTATCGGGGGGCCTGTGACCTACGAGCAGTACTTC. Encoded protein: CSAIGGPVTYEQYF. This rearrangement joins TRBV20-1 to TRBJ2-7, with a tentative D call TRBD2 (7 bases). CDR1 and CDR2 (germline): DFQATT, SNEGSKA (reference sequence). The CDR3 is 14 residues long. The V gene lost 4 bases and the J gene lost 2 bases, with 15 bases spanning the gap.

This clonotype was recorded at least ten times. CDR3 bases: TGTGCCAGCACCCCTAGGGGAGTTGCCAATGAGCAGTTCTTC. It translates to CASTPRGVANEQFF. The chain joins TRBV4-2 to TRBJ2-1, with D possibly being TRBD1 or TRBD2 (5 bases each). V was cut by 7 bases and J by 6 bases, with 16 bases left in between. In germline, CDR1 is LGHNA, CDR2 YNFKEQ. The CDR3 is 14 amino acids.

In its sample, this clonotype was seen many times. The chain carries TRBV12-3 or TRBV12-4 and TRBJ1-6, with 9 bases fitting TRBD1. The CDR3 contains 15 residues. The J segment lost 9 bases and the V segment lost 3 bases, leaving 6 bases of the junction unmatched. The CDR3 is CASSLGQGGGSPLHF. The CDR3 region has the DNA TGTGCCAGCAGTTTGGGACAGGGAGGTGGTTCACCCCTCCACTTT.

This clonotype was counted many times. The chain uses TRBV7-8 and TRBJ2-2, with D perhaps matching TRBD1 (6 bases). V lost 4 bases, J lost 6 bases, and 15 bases lay in between. CDR3 length equals 15 residues. Per germline, CDR1 SGHVS and CDR2 FQNEAQ. CDR3 sequence: CASSSLGQSAGELFF. CDR3 nucleotide sequence: TGTGCCAGCAGCTCCCTTGGACAGTCAGCCGGGGAGCTGTTTTTT. The whole variable domain, remainder taken from reference TRBV7-8 and TRBJ2-2, is GAGVSQSPRYKVAKRGQDVALRCDPISGHVSLFWYQQALGQGPEFLTYFQNEAQLDKSGLPSDRFFAERPEGSVSTLKIQRTQQEDSAVYLCASSSLGQSAGELFFGEGSRLTVL.

This clonotype showed up many times. The CDR3 is CASTEGSSAFF. The DNA for the CDR3 is TGTGCCAGCACCGAGGGCAGTTCTGCTTTCTTT. This rearrangement joins TRBV2 to TRBJ1-1; D is undetermined. The CDR3 is made up of 11 amino acids. The germline CDR1 and CDR2 sequences are SNHLY and FYNNEI. Trimming pared 7 bases from V and 11 bases from J, leaving 14 bases between.

This clonotype was recorded at least ten times. The genes are TRBV20-1 and TRBJ1-2; the match to TRBD1 covers 7 bases. Trimming at V came to 2 bases and at J to 5 bases, leaving 5 bases not matched to a gene. The CDR3 contains 13 residues. CDR1 and CDR2 (germline): DFQATT, SNEGSKA (reference sequence). The CDR3 sequence is CSARPGQLYGYTF. Here the CDR3 DNA reads TGCAGTGCTAGACCGGGACAGCTGTATGGCTACACCTTC.

This clonotype is categorized as medium-sized. The chain employs TRBV28 and TRBJ2-1; D uncertain. With 5 bases removed from V and 7 bases from J, the gap between germline ends came to 9 bases. The CDR3 is made up of 12 amino acids. CDR1 is MDHEN and CDR2 is SYDVKM in the germline V gene. CDR3 amino acids: CASSPGANEQFF. For the CDR3, the DNA is TGTGCCAGCAGTCCTGGTGCGAATGAGCAGTTCTTC.

This clonotype came up many times. The chain combines TRBV28 with TRBJ2-3; either TRBD1 or TRBD2 may supply D (6 bases each). Trimming stripped 6 bases from V and 5 bases from J, with 15 bases between. The CDR3 runs 14 residues. Looked up from germline, CDR1 is MDHEN and CDR2 is SYDVKM. Here the CDR3 DNA reads TGTGCCAGCAGCTGGGGGGCGGGAATAGATACGCAGTATTTT. Residues: CASSWGAGIDTQYF.

This clonotype is medium-sized by share. CDR3 nucleotide sequence: TGTGCCAGCAGCTTAGCGGGACAGGGAAATGAAAAACTGTTTTTT. Translation: CASSLAGQGNEKLFF. The chain carries TRBV7-2 and TRBJ1-4; 9 bases are shared with TRBD1. The CDR3 totals 15 residues. J was trimmed by 5 bases and V by 0 bases; bases with no gene match: 1. CDR1 and CDR2 (germline): SGHTA, FQGNSA.

This clonotype has a count of ten or more. The rearrangement uses TRBV20-1 and TRBJ2-2, with TRBD2 matching over 11 bases. The CDR3 loop spans 17 amino acids. Germline CDR1 reads DFQATT; CDR2 reads SNEGSKA (reference sequence). V shed 1 base, J shed 5 bases, and the junction held 9 bases outside the gene matches. In DNA, the CDR3 is TGCAGTGCTAGAGCTAGCGGGGGGATCCGAAGGACCGGGGAGCTGTTTTTT. The encoded protein is CSARASGGIRRTGELFF.

CDR3 sequence (DNA): TGTGCCAGCAGCCAACGAGATAGGGTATTATTCTTC. It encodes CASSQRDRVLFF. The rearrangement joins TRBV14 to TRBJ2-1, with D unclear. Deletions cut 2 bases from V and 16 bases from J, with 15 bases between. The CDR3 covers 12 residues. CDR1 is SGHDN and CDR2 is FVKESK in the germline V gene.

Ten or more counts support this clonotype. This chain uses TRBV28 with TRBJ2-1; 10 bases are shared with TRBD1. The CDR3 loop spans 14 amino acids. After removal of 8 bases from V and 7 bases from J, the junction contained 8 bases not matched to a gene. From germline, CDR1 is MDHEN and CDR2 SYDVKM. In DNA, the CDR3 is TGTGCCAGCCTCGAGGACAGGGGGAGGAATGAGCAGTTCTTC. This encodes CASLEDRGRNEQFF. The whole variable domain, filled in from reference TRBV28 and TRBJ2-1, reads DVKVTQSSRYLVKRTGEKVFLECVQDMDHENMFWYRQDPGLGLRLIYFSYDVKMKEKGDIPEGYSVSREKKERFSLILESASTNQTSMYLCASLEDRGRNEQFFGPGTRLTVL.

This clonotype was found many times. The chain joins TRBV6-2 or TRBV6-3 to TRBJ1-1, with TRBD1 matching 7 bases. From germline, CDR1 is MNHEY and CDR2 SVGEGT. Trimming took 8 bases from V and 2 from J; bases not matched to a gene: 5. The length of the CDR3 is 13 residues. DNA of the CDR3: TGTGCCAGCTCTTACAGGGGAAACACTGAAGCTTTCTTT. It is translated as CASSYRGNTEAFF.

Many counts were recorded for this clonotype. This chain uses TRBV4-2 with TRBJ2-7, with 7 bases aligning to TRBD2. The germline V gene encodes CDR1 LGHNA and CDR2 YNFKEQ. V was pared by 1 base and J by 0 bases, with 3 bases of the junction left unmatched. The CDR3 length is 15 residues. In nucleotides, the CDR3 is TGTGCCAGCAGCCAAGCAGCGGGGAACTCCTACGAGCAGTACTTC. It yields the protein CASSQAAGNSYEQYF.